A single sample gave rise to the 22 T cell receptor beta chains below, sequenced in a study of graft-versus-host responses after intestinal transplantation. These receptors lack a known antigen. This table comes from immunoSEQ multiplex PCR, and its TCRdb copy is limited to in-frame clones, with some not included. The sample yields around 130,000 clones, roughly nine tenths seen once. The sample consisted of unstimulated CD4+ T cells sorted from spleen or lymph node cells, taken before intestinal transplant. The receptors come from a human donor who received an intestinal transplant.

This chain links TRBV4-2 with TRBJ2-7; TRBD2 aligns across 10 bases. The CDR3 has 16 amino acids. Looked up from germline, CDR1 is LGHNA and CDR2 is YNFKEQ. Trimming cost V 0 bases and J 3 bases; bases outside gene matches: 5. CDR3 coding DNA: TGTGCCAGCAGCCAAGATGGGTCTAGCGGGGGCTACGAGCAGTACTTC. The encoded protein is CASSQDGSSGGYEQYF.

This clone was observed a few times. The chain links TRBV19 to TRBJ2-5, with D perhaps matching TRBD1 or TRBD2 (6 bases each). The V gene lost 0 bases and the J gene lost 5 bases, with 16 bases spanning the gap. There are 16 residues in the CDR3. Per the germline V gene, CDR1 is LNHDA and CDR2 is SQIVND (reference sequence). Here the CDR3 reads CASSIDGGTGRETQYF. CDR3 sequence (DNA): TGTGCCAGTAGTATAGATGGTGGAACAGGGAGGGAGACCCAGTACTTC.

The rearrangement joins TRBV5-4 to TRBJ2-5, with TRBD2 matching 7 bases. The CDR3 spans 13 residues. Germline V CDR1 and CDR2: SGHNT, YYREEE (reference sequence). The ends lost 4 bases at V and 4 bases at J; junction bases unmatched: 4. CDR3 amino acids: CASSSREGETQYF. The CDR3 DNA reads TGTGCCAGCAGCAGCAGGGAGGGAGAGACCCAGTACTTC.

The chain employs TRBV5-6 and TRBJ1-3, with D unresolved. The CDR3 sequence is 14 residues long. The germline CDR1 and CDR2 sequences are SGHDT and YYEEEE. The V gene lost 1 base and the J gene lost 0 bases, with 5 bases spanning the gap. DNA of the CDR3: TGTGCCAGCAGCTTGCTGGACTCTGGAAACACCATATATTTT. Residues: CASSLLDSGNTIYF. Full variable domain (rest looked up from reference TRBV5-6 and TRBJ1-3): DAGVTQSPTHLIKTRGQQVTLRCSPKSGHDTVSWYQQALGQGPQFIFQYYEEEERQRGNFPDRFSGHQFPNYSSELNVNALLLGDSALYLCASSLLDSGNTIYFGEGSWLTVV.

The chain has TRBV2 and TRBJ1-5; 8 bases match TRBD1. This CDR3 has 13 amino acids. With 9 bases clipped from V and 5 bases from J, the junction kept 6 bases outside the gene matches. Germline values: CDR1 SNHLY, CDR2 FYNNEI. In DNA form, the CDR3 reads TGTGCCAGTAGACAGGGGCGAGATCAGCCCCAGCATTTT. Protein: CASRQGRDQPQHF.

V usage is TRBV4-1 and J usage is TRBJ2-7, with 8 nucleotides matching TRBD2. Germline values: CDR1 MGHRA, CDR2 YSYEKL. The CDR3 is 15 residues long. V was pared by 3 bases and J by 3 bases, with 7 bases of the junction left unmatched. The CDR3 nucleotides are TGCGCCAGCAGCCATCCGGGACTAGGGTTCTACGAGCAGTACTTC. Its protein product is CASSHPGLGFYEQYF.

J is TRBJ2-3 and V is TRBV11-2; D is unresolved. The CDR3 length is 18 residues. Germline V gene sequence: CDR1 SGHAT, CDR2 FQNNGV. Trimming left V 5 bases short and J 1 base short, with 22 bases between. For the CDR3, the DNA is TGTGCCAGCAGCCCCCGAATAGACGCATTAACCCGCACAGATACGCAGTATTTT. Its protein product is CASSPRIDALTRTDTQYF.

The CDR3: CASSFYGGLGTDTQYF. For the CDR3, the DNA is TGTGCCAGCAGCTTTTATGGGGGGTTGGGCACAGATACGCAGTATTTT. V and J are TRBV5-6 and TRBJ2-3, with D possibly matching TRBD2 (6 bases). The CDR3 length is 16 residues. The V end was cut by 2 bases, the J end by 1 base, with 14 bases between. Germline V gene data show CDR1 as SGHDT and CDR2 as YYEEEE.

V is TRBV25-1 and J is TRBJ1-5; D is perhaps TRBD1 (5 bases). This CDR3 region has 18 residues. V lost 0 bases and J 0 bases, leaving 15 bases between the germline ends. Germline-derived CDR1 and CDR2 are MGHDK and SYGVNS. The CDR3 region is CASSEYYPRGYSNQPQHF. In DNA, the CDR3 is TGTGCCAGCAGTGAATATTATCCTAGGGGTTATAGCAATCAGCCCCAGCATTTT.

The chain has TRBV5-4 and TRBJ2-7; 8 bases fit TRBD2. Trimming at V came to 1 base and at J to 6 bases, leaving 9 bases not matched to a gene. This CDR3 has 15 amino acids. Germline CDR1 SGHNT, CDR2 YYREEE (reference sequence). DNA for the CDR3: TGTGCCAGCAGCTTGACTGGTAGCGGGGCTATCGAGCAGTACTTC. Translating gives CASSLTGSGAIEQYF. The full variable domain, its missing parts supplied by reference TRBV5-4 and TRBJ2-7, is ETGVTQSPTHLIKTRGQQVTLRCSSQSGHNTVSWYQQALGQGPQFIFQYYREEENGRGNFPPRFSGLQFPNYSSELNVNALELDDSALYLCASSLTGSGAIEQYFGPGTRLTVT.

CDR3 DNA: TGTGCCAGCTCACCATGGGAGGGGGCGAACACTGAAGCTTTCTTT. Protein sequence: CASSPWEGANTEAFF. The rearrangement links TRBV18 to TRBJ1-1; TRBD1 aligns across 7 bases. Germline V gives CDR1 KGHSH, CDR2 LQKENI. This CDR3 has 15 amino acids. The J segment lost 1 base and the V segment lost 2 bases, leaving 4 bases of the junction unmatched.

The chain combines TRBV6-6 with TRBJ1-4, with no clear D. V was shortened by 2 bases and J by 8 bases, with 15 bases between the two germline ends. This CDR3 has 15 amino acids. The germline CDR1 and CDR2 sequences are MNHNY and SVGAGI (reference sequence). CDR3 amino acids: CASSYPYTVPEKLFF. The CDR3 DNA is TGTGCCAGCAGTTACCCGTACACCGTACCCGAAAAACTGTTTTTT.

The chain links TRBV4-2 to TRBJ1-6; D is unresolved. Trimming stripped 1 base from V and 8 bases from J, with 6 bases between. CDR1 and CDR2 from the germline V gene are LGHNA and YNFKEQ. The CDR3 sequence is 13 residues long. CDR3 in DNA: TGTGCCAGCAGCCAAGTCGGGGATTCACCCCTCCACTTT. It encodes CASSQVGDSPLHF.

Only one count was recorded for this clone. V and J are TRBV6-6 and TRBJ2-5; 9 bases fit TRBD2. The germline V gene encodes CDR1 MNHNY and CDR2 SVGAGI (reference sequence). V shed 6 bases, J shed 4 bases, and the junction held 6 bases outside the gene matches. This CDR3 region has 14 residues. The CDR3, as DNA: TGTGCCAGCAGCTCCGGGACTAGCTTAGAGACCCAGTACTTC. It is translated as CASSSGTSLETQYF.

In this sample, this clone turned up once. The genes are TRBV6-6 and TRBJ1-6; D is uncertain. From germline, CDR1 is MNHNY and CDR2 SVGAGI (reference sequence). V was clipped by 5 bases and J by 9 bases, with 20 bases between them. The CDR3 covers 16 residues. The CDR3, as DNA: TGTGCCAGCAGTCCCCCCCGACAACCGGCTTTTTCACCCCTCCACTTT. It yields the protein CASSPPRQPAFSPLHF.

The chain uses TRBV6-5 and TRBJ2-7; the match to TRBD2 covers 8 bases. Germline CDR1 reads MNHEY; CDR2 reads SVGAGI. This CDR3 has 14 residues. The V and J ends lost 5 bases and 7 bases, in that order; junction bases with no gene match: 10. As DNA, the CDR3 is TGTGCCAGCAGTGACGGCGGGGGGTTGTCGGAGCAGTACTTC. The encoded protein is CASSDGGGLSEQYF.

The CDR3 nucleotides are TGCGCCAGCAGCTTGGTGGTCAGGGGCGTGTCAGAAGCTTTCTTT. Its translation: CASSLVVRGVSEAFF. This chain uses TRBV5-1 with TRBJ1-1, with D maybe TRBD1 (6 bases). V lost 0 bases to trimming and J lost 8 bases, with 17 bases between them. This CDR3 comprises 15 residues. The germline V gene has CDR1 SGHRS and CDR2 YFSETQ.

This sequence joins TRBV29-1 and TRBJ1-1; D might be TRBD1 (5 bases). This CDR3 has 14 residues. The ends were cut back, 7 bases at V and 4 bases at J, with 19 bases in the middle. CDR1 and CDR2 (germline): SQVTM, ANQGSEA. For the CDR3, the DNA is TGCAGCGCCGCTAAGGGGCATATGTTCACTGAAGCTTTCTTT. Its translation: CSAAKGHMFTEAFF.

The V and J genes are TRBV4-1 and TRBJ1-2; D ambiguous. The CDR3 totals 14 residues. V was shortened by 4 bases and J by 5 bases, with 14 bases between the two germline ends. Per germline, CDR1 MGHRA and CDR2 YSYEKL. The CDR3 loop is CASSRPTEKYGYTF. CDR3 nucleotide sequence: TGCGCCAGCAGCCGACCAACGGAGAAATATGGCTACACCTTC.

A single count supports this clone. This chain joins TRBV9 and TRBJ1-6; TRBD1 might be the D (5 bases). The CDR3 extends over 14 amino acids. Trimming took off 3 bases at V and 7 bases at J, with 11 bases between the two ends. Germline V gene data show CDR1 as SGDLS and CDR2 as YYNGEE. The CDR3 sequence is CASSEGTANSPLHF. As DNA, the CDR3 is TGTGCCAGCAGCGAGGGGACGGCGAATTCACCCCTCCACTTT.

The chain employs TRBV9 and TRBJ2-1; D perhaps matches TRBD1 (6 bases). Germline V gene lookup returns CDR1 SGDLS and CDR2 YYNGEE. Trimming took off 4 bases at V and 6 bases at J, with 11 bases between the two ends. The CDR3 loop spans 13 amino acids. In nucleotides, the CDR3 is TGTGCCAGCAGCCTTAACAGGGTCAATGAGCAGTTCTTC. Protein: CASSLNRVNEQFF.

The genes are TRBV11-2 and TRBJ2-7; D may be TRBD2 (5 bases). The CDR3 has 14 amino acids. Trimming took 2 bases from V and 2 from J, leaving 10 bases between them. Germline CDR1 SGHAT, CDR2 FQNNGV. This CDR3 reads CASSLLGKAYEQYF. CDR3 DNA sequence: TGTGCCAGCAGCTTACTCGGGAAAGCCTACGAGCAGTACTTC.